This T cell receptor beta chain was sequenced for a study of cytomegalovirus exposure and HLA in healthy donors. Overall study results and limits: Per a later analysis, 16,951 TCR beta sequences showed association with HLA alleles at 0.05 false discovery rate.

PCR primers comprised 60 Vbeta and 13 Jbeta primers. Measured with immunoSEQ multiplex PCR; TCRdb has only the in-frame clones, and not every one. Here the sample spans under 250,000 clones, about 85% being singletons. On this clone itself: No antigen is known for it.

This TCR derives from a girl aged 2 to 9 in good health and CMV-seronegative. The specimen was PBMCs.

CDR3 sequence: CASSRGHITNTGELFF. The CDR3 nucleotides are TGTGCCAGCAGTCGAGGGCACATAACGAACACCGGGGAGCTGTTTTTT. The V gene is TRBV2, the J gene TRBJ2-2, with a tentative D call TRBD2 (5 bases). The germline V gene has CDR1 SNHLY and CDR2 FYNNEI. V shed 5 bases and J shed 0 bases, with 13 bases lying between them. This CDR3 comprises 16 residues.